These 3 T cell receptor beta chains share one sample of origin, sequenced in a study of shared clonotypes between healthy human individuals. CD8 cells regarded as naive lacked CD45RO, were positively chosen for CCR7, and omitted terminally differentiated effector memory CD45RA+ cells. Some clones are missing from TCRdb's copy, which holds only in-frame ones; the method was immunoSEQ multiplex PCR. Found here are about 2.2 million clones, just over 90% of them singletons; the top ten hold about 1.7%. Input material: naive CD8+ T cells from PBMCs. The origin of the receptors is a man between 18 and 29 years old in good health. Some clones in this sample may be carry-over from other donors' samples.

The chain carries TRBV5-6 and TRBJ2-2, with TRBD2 identical over 12 bases. The CDR3 spans 17 residues. The germline V gene encodes CDR1 SGHDT and CDR2 YYEEEE. Trimming took 0 bases from V and 6 from J; bases not matched to a gene: 6. The CDR3 loop is CASSLDLAGGPAGELFF. DNA of the CDR3: TGTGCCAGCAGCTTGGACCTAGCGGGAGGGCCGGCCGGGGAGCTGTTTTTT.

The chain is built from TRBV7-8 and TRBJ2-7, with TRBD2 identical over 9 bases. Germline CDR1 SGHVS, CDR2 FQNEAQ. This CDR3 contains 16 residues. V lost 4 bases, J lost 0 bases, and 7 bases stayed unmatched. The CDR3 DNA sequence: TGTGCCAGCAGCTACCGCCTAGCGGGGAGCTCCTACGAGCAGTACTTC. Translation gives CASSYRLAGSSYEQYF.

The chain uses TRBV7-8 and TRBJ2-7; D is tentatively TRBD1 or TRBD2 (5 bases each). This CDR3 has 15 amino acids. The V end lost 5 bases, the J end lost 7 bases, and 21 bases lay between the germline ends. The germline V gene encodes CDR1 SGHVS and CDR2 FQNEAQ. DNA for the CDR3: TGTGCCAGCAGCACCAACCTCGGGGCCCGTGATGAGCAGTACTTC. Amino acids: CASSTNLGARDEQYF.